What follows are 32 T cell receptor beta chains derived from one specimen sequenced in a study of tumor and adjacent non-tumor tissue in lung cancer. No cell sorting was done before RNA was extracted from the tissue. TCRbeta libraries were built with three rounds of nested PCR, modified from ARM-PCR. MiXCR, run by TCRdb on the multiplex PCR reads, gives a single entry per CDR3 protein. The table lists over 60,000 distinct CDR3 sequences, around 73% of them singletons. The material sequenced was lung tumor tissue. Receptors originate from a man aged 55-75 years with non-small cell lung cancer.

The V gene is TRBV5-4, the J gene TRBJ2-3; the D is unclear. Germline V gene data show CDR1 as SGHNT and CDR2 as YYREEE (reference sequence). V lost 4 bases and J 5 bases, leaving 20 bases between the germline ends. CDR3 size: 16 residues. The CDR3 nucleotides read TGTGCCAGCAGCCCTATTGATCGGAAGCCGGGAGATACGCAGTATTTT. Its translation is CASSPIDRKPGDTQYF. Combining the CDR3 with reference TRBV5-4 and TRBJ2-3 gives the whole variable domain ETGVTQSPTHLIKTRGQQVTLRCSSQSGHNTVSWYQQALGQGPQFIFQYYREEENGRGNFPPRFSGLQFPNYSSELNVNALELDDSALYLCASSPIDRKPGDTQYFGPGTRLTVL.

A remark on this clonotype: This may arise from a read error, as a much more abundant clone is one base away. The gene calls are TRBV11-2 and TRBJ2-1; 8 bases align to TRBD1. Looked up from germline, CDR1 is SGHAT and CDR2 is FQNNGV. The V and J ends lost 5 bases and 5 bases, in that order; junction bases with no gene match: 2. The CDR3 totals 13 residues. CDR3 in DNA: TGTGCCAGCAGCAAGACAGGGGACAATGAGCAGTTCTTC. Translating gives CASSKTGDNEQFF. The whole variable domain, remainder taken from reference TRBV11-2 and TRBJ2-1, is EAGVAQSPRYKIIEKRQSVAFWCNPISGHATLYWYQQILGQGPKLLIQFQNNGVVDDSQLPKDRFSAERLKGVDSTLKIQPAKLEDSAVYLCASSKTGDNEQFFGPGTRLTVL.

Comments on this clonotype: An end of the junction does not agree with germline; a read error may underlie this. The chain has TRBV6-5 and TRBJ2-7, with 7 bases matching TRBD2. Germline-derived CDR1 and CDR2 are MNHEY and SVGAGI. The CDR3 is made up of 15 amino acids. CDR3 sequence: CGSIYSRRETAQQYF. The CDR3 DNA is TGTGGCAGCATTTACTCGAGGCGGGAGACGGCCCAGCAGTATTTC.

The chain employs TRBV5-1 and TRBJ2-3, with a tentative D call TRBD2 (6 bases). The CDR3 length is 16 residues. The V and J ends lost 2 bases and 5 bases respectively, with 18 bases between them. Germline loops: CDR1 SGHRS, CDR2 YFSETQ. As DNA, the CDR3 is TGCGCCAGCAGCTTTGGAGGCAGGAGGGCCAGAGATACGCAGTATTTT. Translated, it gives CASSFGGRRARDTQYF. The full variable domain, with the rest looked up from reference TRBV5-1 and TRBJ2-3, is KAGVTQTPRYLIKTRGQQVTLSCSPISGHRSVSWYQQTPGQGLQFLFEYFSETQRNKGNFPGRFSGRQFSNSRSEMNVSTLELGDSALYLCASSFGGRRARDTQYFGPGTRLTVL.

In regard to this clonotype: At one of its ends the junction is not consistent with the germline gene, which may arise from a read error. The genes are TRBV7-4 and TRBJ2-5; tentatively, D is TRBD1 or TRBD2 (5 bases each). Germline-derived CDR1 and CDR2 are SGHVT and SQSDAQ. The CDR3 spans 19 residues. The DNA of the CDR3 is TGTGCCAACAGCCCGATTTCCGGGACGCTTGAGGACCACGGAGAGACCCAGTACTTC. Translation gives CANSPISGTLEDHGETQYF.

With regard to this clonotype: The germline gene is not matched at one end of the junction; a read error may be the cause. The J gene is TRBJ1-4, the V gene TRBV6-6; a weak D match, TRBD1 (6 bases). This CDR3 is 11 amino acids long. Germline lookup yields CDR1 MNHNY and CDR2 SVGAGI (reference sequence). The CDR3 coding sequence is TGTGCCAGCAGTTCAGGGGTCTATGGATTGTTT. It is translated as CASSSGVYGLF.

Details on this clonotype: A much more abundant neighbour one base away suggests this may be a read error. The chain joins TRBV25-1 to TRBJ2-7; tentatively, D is TRBD2 (6 bases). Trimming stripped 9 bases from V and 11 bases from J, with 17 bases between. This CDR3 comprises 11 residues. Per the germline V gene, CDR1 is MGHDK and CDR2 is SYGVNS. The CDR3 sequence: CASTVGRDEYF. The CDR3 DNA follows: TGTGCCAGTACCGTGGGGCGGGATGAGTACTTC.

To note about this clonotype: At one of its ends the junction is not consistent with the germline gene, which may arise from a read error. The chain carries TRBV29-1 and TRBJ2-4; maybe TRBD2 (5 bases). The germline CDR1 and CDR2 sequences are SQVTM and ANQGSEA. The CDR3 length is 16 residues. CDR3 loop: CSIEAEGTSGENIQYF. CDR3 DNA: TGCAGCATTGAAGCCGAAGGAACCAGCGGCGAAAACATTCAGTACTTC.

Concerning this clonotype itself: A read error may produce the germline difference seen at one junction end. The gene calls are TRBV29-1 and TRBJ2-5; a weak D match, TRBD2 (5 bases). Germline CDR1 is SQVTM and CDR2 is ANQGSEA. The CDR3 has 11 residues. The CDR3, as DNA: TGCAGTGTTGACTCGGGAAGGACCCAGCACTTC. Amino acid sequence: CSVDSGRTQHF.

This sequence joins TRBV20-1 and TRBJ2-2; TRBD2 is a possible D gene (6 bases). The CDR3 contains 13 residues. Per germline, CDR1 DFQATT and CDR2 SNEGSKA (reference sequence). Trimming pared 3 bases from V and 15 bases from J, leaving 20 bases between. The CDR3 DNA reads as TGCAGTGCTAGTGCAGCGAACACCGGGGACTTGTTTTTT. Amino acid sequence: CSASAANTGDLFF.

A word on this clonotype: One end of the junction fails to match germline, which may point to a read error. The V gene is TRBV28, the J gene TRBJ2-7; 11 bases are a match to TRBD2. Germline V lookup: CDR1 MDHEN, CDR2 SYDVKM. The CDR3 is 14 amino acids. CDR3 DNA sequence: TGTGCCAGCGCCACTAGCGGGAGCTCCTACGATCAGTACTTC. Translation gives CASATSGSSYDQYF.

Concerning this clonotype itself: A much larger clone sits a single nucleotide away, making a read error possible. The chain couples TRBV11-2 to TRBJ2-7, with 7 bases that match TRBD2. The CDR3 loop spans 14 amino acids. Germline V gene data show CDR1 as SGHAT and CDR2 as FQNNGV. V lost 5 bases to trimming and J lost 2 bases; unmatched junction nucleotides: 6. CDR3 nucleotides: TGTGCCAGCAGCCTAGCGGCAGGAACCTACGAGCAGTACTTC. Translation gives CASSLAAGTYEQYF.

The gene calls are TRBV11-3 and TRBJ2-3; 12 nucleotides line up with TRBD2. V was clipped by 9 bases and J by 6 bases; unmatched bases: 16. Germline CDR1 SGHNT, CDR2 YENEEA. The CDR3 totals 17 residues. The CDR3 sequence: CASSPTSGGPMYDTQYF. CDR3 in DNA: TGTGCCAGTAGTCCTACTAGCGGGGGGCCGATGTATGATACGCAGTATTTT.

About this clonotype itself: The junction and the germline gene differ at one end; a read error may be behind it. The J gene is TRBJ2-2, the V gene TRBV20-1, with 9 nucleotides matching TRBD2. The germline V gene encodes CDR1 DFQATT and CDR2 SNEGSKA (reference sequence). There are 17 residues in the CDR3. The CDR3 is CSVRERGRLAGSEELFF. The CDR3 DNA reads as TGCAGTGTTAGAGAAAGGGGAAGGCTAGCGGGATCCGAGGAGCTGTTTTTT.

The chain uses TRBV5-4 and TRBJ2-3, with TRBD2 matching 8 bases. There are 16 residues in the CDR3. After removal of 6 bases from V and 5 bases from J, the junction contained 14 bases not matched to a gene. The germline CDR1 and CDR2 sequences are SGHNT and YYREEE (reference sequence). The CDR3 sequence: CASNRIEREPGDTQYF. The CDR3 DNA sequence: TGTGCCAGCAACCGTATCGAGCGGGAGCCTGGAGATACGCAGTATTTT.

With respect to this clonotype: The junction does not match germline at one end; this may be a read error. The chain recombines TRBV6-5 with TRBJ1-2; D remains unclear. Per germline, CDR1 MNHEY and CDR2 SVGAGI. The CDR3 runs 16 residues. The CDR3 reads CASSYSSGMMNFGYTF. Written as DNA, the CDR3 is TGTGCCAGCAGTTACTCTTCTGGGATGATGAACTTTGGCTACACCTTC.

On this clonotype itself: Given the absence of the conserved phenylalanine or tryptophan at the CDR3 end, a read error is likely. The V and J genes are TRBV6-6 and TRBJ2-1, with D hard to call. The ends were cut back, 9 bases at V and 5 bases at J, with 14 bases in the middle. Germline loops: CDR1 MNHNY, CDR2 SVGAGI (reference sequence). The CDR3 has 13 amino acids. The DNA for the CDR3 is TGTGCCAGTGAGACACCGTTAGACAATGAGCAGTTCATC. Protein: CASETPLDNEQFI.

Comment on this clonotype: An end of the junction differs from the germline gene, which may be a read error. The V and J genes are TRBV29-1 and TRBJ1-1; TRBD1 might be the D (5 bases). CDR1 is SQVTM, CDR2 ANQGSEA, per germline. CDR3 size: 13 residues. The CDR3 DNA sequence: TGTAGCGCCCTCAGACAGACCAACACTGAACCTTTCTTT. Translated: CSALRQTNTEPFF.

The rearrangement uses TRBV5-1 and TRBJ1-4; weak D call: TRBD1 (5 bases). Germline CDR1 reads SGHRS; CDR2 reads YFSETQ. The CDR3 has 15 residues. The V gene lost 3 bases and the J gene lost 8 bases, with 17 bases spanning the gap. CDR3 protein: CASSYASGGSEKLFF. DNA of the CDR3: TGCGCCAGCAGCTATGCGTCGGGGGGAAGCGAAAAACTGTTTTTT.

A word on this clonotype: One end of the junction varies from germline; a read error may be responsible. The V gene is TRBV6-1, the J gene TRBJ2-5; 8 bases map to TRBD2. The CDR3 runs to 15 residues. Germline CDR1 MNHNS, CDR2 SASEGT. CDR3 bases: TGTGCTAGCAGTGTTTCAACTCGCGGGAGGGAGACCCAGTACTTC. Amino acid sequence: CASSVSTRGRETQYF.

Worth noting for this clonotype: Germline and junction disagree at one end, which may indicate a read error. The chain carries TRBV5-6 and TRBJ2-1; D may be TRBD2 (5 bases). This CDR3 contains 22 residues. CDR1 SGHDT and CDR2 YYEEEE come from the germline V gene. CDR3 loop: CASSPPRGSRLVGLLQYSEQFF. Written as DNA, the CDR3 is TGTGCCAGCAGCCCGCCCCGGGGATCGAGGCTAGTGGGCCTGCTCCAATACAGTGAGCAGTTCTTC.

The V gene is TRBV10-2, the J gene TRBJ2-2; 8 nucleotides agree with TRBD1. Germline CDR1 reads WSHSY; CDR2 reads SAAADI. The CDR3 has 15 amino acids. CDR3 loop: CANIPGQGARGELFF. In DNA, the CDR3 is TGCGCGAACATCCCCGGACAGGGTGCGAGGGGGGAGCTGTTTTTT.

The rearrangement joins TRBV30 to TRBJ2-7; D gene unclear. Trimming shortened V by 2 bases and J by 9 bases, and 20 bases separated the two germline ends. This CDR3 has 14 amino acids. CDR1 is GTSNPN, CDR2 SVGIG, per germline (reference sequence). The CDR3 sequence is CAWSRSSLYGGQYF. The CDR3 DNA reads TGTGCCTGGAGTAGGAGTTCACTCTATGGCGGGCAGTACTTC. Full variable domain (outside the CDR3, taken from reference TRBV30 and TRBJ2-7): SQTIHQWPATLVQPVGSPLSLECTVEGTSNPNLYWYRQAAGRGLQLLFYSVGIGQISSEVPQNLSASRPQDRQFILSSKKLLLSDSGFYLCAWSRSSLYGGQYFGPGTRLTVT.

About this clonotype: Here the CDR3 omits its conserved ending phenylalanine or tryptophan, so a read error is the likely source. This chain links TRBV6-1 with TRBJ2-1, with 10 bases aligning to TRBD2. The CDR3 spans 17 residues. The V gene's germline CDR1 is MNHNS and CDR2 SASEGT. CDR3 amino acids: CASRDPSGSLSYNKQFS. The CDR3 DNA follows: TGTGCCAGCAGGGACCCTAGCGGGAGCCTCTCCTACAATAAGCAGTTCTCC.

Details on this clonotype: A clone one base away is much larger, so this may be a read error. The chain carries TRBV5-5 and TRBJ1-1; D perhaps matches TRBD1 (5 bases). The CDR3 extends over 14 amino acids. Germline CDR1 and CDR2: SGHKS and YYEKEE (reference sequence). V dropped 3 bases and J dropped 5 bases, with 14 bases sitting between them. The CDR3: CASSSVAGRTEAFF. Here the CDR3 DNA reads TGTGCCAGCAGCTCGGTAGCGGGGCGGACTGAAGCTTTCTTT. Based on the CDR3 plus reference TRBV5-5 and TRBJ1-1, the full variable domain is DAGVTQSPTHLIKTRGQQVTLRCSPISGHKSVSWYQQVLGQGPQFIFQYYEKEERGRGNFPDRFSARQFPNYSSELNVNALLLGDSALYLCASSSVAGRTEAFFGQGTRLTVV.

About this clonotype itself: Germline is not matched at one junction end, which may reflect a read error. The gene calls are TRBV5-1 and TRBJ2-1, with D possibly being TRBD2 (5 bases). This CDR3 has 15 amino acids. Looked up from germline, CDR1 is SGHRS and CDR2 is YFSETQ. The CDR3 protein is CASSFERPDHNEQSF. CDR3 DNA sequence: TGCGCCAGCAGCTTCGAGCGGCCAGACCACAATGAGCAGTCCTTC.

Turning to this clonotype: The germline gene is not matched at one end of the junction; a read error may be the cause. The V call is TRBV5-1, the J call TRBJ2-2; 9 nucleotides line up with TRBD2. This CDR3 spans 16 amino acids. The germline V gene has CDR1 SGHRS and CDR2 YFSETQ. The CDR3 DNA sequence: TGCGCCAACAGCTTGGATAGCGGGAGATCTACCGGGGAGCTGTTTTTT. Residues: CANSLDSGRSTGELFF.

The chain has TRBV6-5 and TRBJ2-1; 11 bases map to TRBD1. Germline CDR1 reads MNHEY; CDR2 reads SVGAGI. V shed 7 bases and J 6 bases; nucleotides not matched to a gene: 8. The CDR3 length is 15 residues. For the CDR3, the DNA is TGTGCCAGCAATTTTGGACAGGGGGCACTCAATGAGCAGTTCTTC. Translation: CASNFGQGALNEQFF.

As for this clonotype: One end of the junction varies from germline; a read error may be responsible. CDR3 sequence: CSGVEGARGTEALF. The CDR3 coding sequence is TGCAGTGGTGTGGAAGGGGCGCGGGGCACTGAAGCTCTCTTT. The chain has TRBV29-1 and TRBJ1-1; TRBD1 is a possible D gene (5 bases). Germline CDR1 is SQVTM and CDR2 is ANQGSEA. The CDR3 contains 14 residues.

The CDR3 reads CASSYSRRGGPDPFF. Written as DNA, the CDR3 is TGTGCCAGCAGTTACTCCCGCAGGGGTGGGCCTGACCCTTTCTTT. The chain is built from TRBV6-5 and TRBJ1-1, with a tentative D call TRBD1 (6 bases). The V and J ends lost 0 bases and 12 bases respectively, with 20 bases between them. Germline lookup yields CDR1 MNHEY and CDR2 SVGAGI. The CDR3 extends over 15 amino acids.

Worth noting for this clonotype: This CDR3 is missing its conserved last phenylalanine or tryptophan, likely due to a read error. The chain uses TRBV20-1 and TRBJ2-3; the match to TRBD2 covers 7 bases. The V gene end was trimmed by 6 bases and the J gene end by 6 bases; junction bases not matched to a gene: 18. Germline CDR1 reads DFQATT; CDR2 reads SNEGSKA (reference sequence). The CDR3 is 16 amino acids. CDR3 DNA: TGCAGTGCCCAAGGGGCTAGTGGGAGGGCCGCCGATACGCAGTATTCT. This gives the protein CSAQGASGRAADTQYS.

In regard to this clonotype: Lacking the conserved final phenylalanine or tryptophan, this CDR3 likely reflects a read error. This chain's CDR3 is CPSSQNTGEEKLFI. CDR3 nucleotides: TGTCCCAGCAGTCAAAATACAGGGGAGGAAAAACTGTTTATT. The rearrangement uses TRBV6-1 and TRBJ1-4; TRBD1 agrees at 7 bases. Germline assignment: CDR1 MNHNS and CDR2 SASEGT. This CDR3 region has 14 residues.